The clone carrying this TCR beta chain has ten or more counts. The antigen is not known. This sample was taken from a study of T cells in Graves' hyperthyroidism and ophthalmopathy. The CDR3 extends over 15 amino acids. V dropped 3 bases and J dropped 2; count of bases not matched to a gene: 6. The germline V gene encodes CDR1 MDHEN and CDR2 SYDVKM. The source material, RNA transcripts, was used to amplify TCR beta CDR3 regions. When the TCR CDR3 underwent first-round RT-PCR, the HTBI primer set was used. TCRdb redid the calling of the multiplex PCR reads with MiXCR, one entry per CDR3 protein. The sample lists approximately 430,000 distinct CDR3 sequences, approximately 15% occurring once. Notes on the study in general: A model of 13 V-J pairs discriminated ophthalmopathy from stable hyperthyroidism.

A lack of ophthalmopathy progression within 18 months defined stable Graves' hyperthyroidism. Exclusion of patients followed from uncontrolled infection, other autoimmune disease, pregnancy or lactation. The source of this sequence is a woman in her late teens or twenties with Graves' hyperthyroidism. J is TRBJ1-2 and V is TRBV28; 7 bases align to TRBD1. Sequences were obtained from blood. The CDR3 bases are TGTGCCAGCAGTTTGAGACAGGGTCCCAACTATGGCTACACCTTC. Residues: CASSLRQGPNYGYTF.